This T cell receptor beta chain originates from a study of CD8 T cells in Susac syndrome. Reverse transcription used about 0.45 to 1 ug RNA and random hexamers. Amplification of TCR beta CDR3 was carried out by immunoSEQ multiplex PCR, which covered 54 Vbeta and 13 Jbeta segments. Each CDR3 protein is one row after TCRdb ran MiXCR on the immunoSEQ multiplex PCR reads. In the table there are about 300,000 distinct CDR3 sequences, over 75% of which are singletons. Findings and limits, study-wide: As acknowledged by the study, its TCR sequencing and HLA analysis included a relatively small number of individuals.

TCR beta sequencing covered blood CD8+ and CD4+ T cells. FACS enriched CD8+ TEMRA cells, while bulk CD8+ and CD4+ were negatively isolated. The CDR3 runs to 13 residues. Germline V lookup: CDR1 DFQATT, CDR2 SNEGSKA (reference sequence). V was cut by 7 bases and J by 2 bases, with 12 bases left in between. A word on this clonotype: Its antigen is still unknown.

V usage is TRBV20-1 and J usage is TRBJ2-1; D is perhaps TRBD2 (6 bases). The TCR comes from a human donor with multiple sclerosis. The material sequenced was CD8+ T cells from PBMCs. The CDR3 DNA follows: TGCAGTGTAGGGGACTTCCCCTACAATGAGCAGTTCTTC. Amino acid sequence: CSVGDFPYNEQFF.